Each of the 23 T cell receptor beta chains below was sequenced from the same sample in a study of blood T cell repertoires in COVID-19. The method was immunoSEQ multiplex PCR; TCRdb's version includes in-frame clones alone and lacks a portion of them. The data hold about 43,000 clones, with 83% observed a single time. The sequencing sample was made of peripheral blood. The receptor source for this set is a man of 80 years or more in a cohort sampled during active COVID-19.

This chain connects TRBV7-9 to TRBJ1-1; D is ambiguous. The length of the CDR3 is 11 residues. In germline, CDR1 is SEHNR, CDR2 FQNEAQ (reference sequence). Trimming left V 1 base short and J 8 bases short, with 5 bases between. The CDR3 is CASSLGREAFF. CDR3 DNA sequence: TGTGCCAGCAGCTTAGGGAGGGAAGCTTTCTTT.

This chain links TRBV5-1 with TRBJ1-2, with TRBD1 matching over 7 bases. The J segment lost 8 bases and the V segment lost 0 bases, leaving 10 bases of the junction unmatched. The CDR3 spans 15 residues. The germline V gene encodes CDR1 SGHRS and CDR2 YFSETQ. The CDR3 nucleotides are TGCGCCAGCAGCTTGGGGCTTGACAGGGTGGAAGGCTACACCTTC. Protein product: CASSLGLDRVEGYTF.

The V call is TRBV28, the J call TRBJ2-3, with TRBD1 matching 10 bases. Germline V gene lookup returns CDR1 MDHEN and CDR2 SYDVKM. The V segment lost 5 bases and the J segment 6 bases; nucleotides outside the gene matches: 11. The CDR3 spans 16 residues. CDR3 nucleotide sequence: TGTGCCAGCAGTACACCCCGACAGGGGGCGCCCGATACGCAGTATTTT. It codes for CASSTPRQGAPDTQYF.

This clone was seen a few times. The chain joins TRBV7-9 to TRBJ1-2, with D unresolved. The V and J ends lost 7 bases and 9 bases respectively, with 12 bases between them. Germline V gene sequence: CDR1 SEHNR, CDR2 FQNEAQ (reference sequence). CDR3 length: 11 amino acids. DNA of the CDR3: TGTGCCAGCACCCCGGGGTTGAGCTACACCTTC. Translation: CASTPGLSYTF.

This chain uses TRBV11-3 with TRBJ2-7, with D possibly being TRBD2 (5 bases). From germline, CDR1 is SGHNT and CDR2 YENEEA. The V end lost 5 bases, the J end lost 0 bases, and 14 bases lay between the germline ends. The CDR3 consists of 15 residues. CDR3 loop: CASSTDTGSSYEQYF. As DNA, the CDR3 is TGTGCCAGCAGCACTGACACTGGGAGCTCCTACGAGCAGTACTTC.

This rearrangement joins TRBV11-3 to TRBJ2-2; D is perhaps TRBD2 (5 bases). This CDR3 is 14 amino acids long. The germline V gene has CDR1 SGHNT and CDR2 YENEEA. V lost 8 bases, J lost 7 bases, and 17 bases lay in between. The CDR3 is CASRRDSRRGELFF. The CDR3 nucleotides read TGTGCCAGCCGCCGGGATTCCCGGCGCGGGGAGCTGTTTTTT.

The chain has TRBV19 and TRBJ1-5, with TRBD1 as a possible D gene (5 bases). Trimming removed 1 base from V and 9 bases from J, with 22 bases in between. Germline loops: CDR1 LNHDA, CDR2 SQIVND (reference sequence). The CDR3 loop spans 17 amino acids. CDR3 sequence: CASSIGGGPVGRRPQHF. DNA for the CDR3: TGTGCCAGTAGTATAGGCGGGGGACCGGTGGGCAGAAGGCCCCAGCATTTT.

V and J are TRBV5-6 and TRBJ1-6; 7 bases align to TRBD1. Germline V gene lookup returns CDR1 SGHDT and CDR2 YYEEEE. The CDR3 has 17 amino acids. Unmatched junction bases numbered 12, after V lost 2 bases and J lost 7 bases. The CDR3 protein is CASSFTRGGARNSPLHF. CDR3 coding DNA: TGTGCCAGCAGCTTCACTCGAGGGGGCGCTAGGAATTCACCCCTCCACTTT.

This CDR3 is CASSPGGASSYEQYF. The CDR3 DNA follows: TGTGCCAGCAGCCCAGGAGGCGCTTCCTCCTACGAGCAGTACTTC. The V call is TRBV28, the J call TRBJ2-7, with a possible D match to TRBD2 (5 bases). The CDR3 runs 15 residues. Deletions cut 6 bases from V and 0 bases from J, with 15 bases between. The germline CDR1 and CDR2 sequences are MDHEN and SYDVKM.

The chain uses TRBV7-6 and TRBJ1-5; TRBD1 matches 7 bases. The length of the CDR3 is 18 residues. Germline values: CDR1 SGHVS, CDR2 FNYEAQ. Trimming cost V 2 bases and J 2 bases; bases outside gene matches: 12. The CDR3 loop is CASSLLGQPRKGNQPQHF. The CDR3 DNA reads TGTGCCAGCAGCTTATTGGGACAGCCTAGGAAAGGCAATCAGCCCCAGCATTTT.

The CDR3 loop reads CASRAGQGSYEQYF. The CDR3 coding sequence is TGTGCCAGCAGAGCCGGACAGGGCTCCTACGAGCAGTACTTC. V and J are TRBV6-5 and TRBJ2-7, with 8 positions matching TRBD1. Trimming cost V 6 bases and J 0 bases; bases outside gene matches: 4. CDR3 length: 14 amino acids. Looked up from germline, CDR1 is MNHEY and CDR2 is SVGAGI.

CDR3 in amino acids: CASSVRDRGGNEQFF. For the CDR3, the DNA is TGTGCCAGCAGCGTTCGGGACAGGGGCGGCAATGAGCAGTTCTTC. V gene TRBV9 combines with J gene TRBJ2-1, with 10 bases lining up with TRBD1. The junction had 5 bases not matched to a gene; V was cut back by 2 bases and J by 6 bases. Germline loops: CDR1 SGDLS, CDR2 YYNGEE. The CDR3 extends over 15 amino acids. Using reference TRBV9 and TRBJ2-1 for the parts outside the CDR3, the full variable domain is DSGVTQTPKHLITATGQRVTLRCSPRSGDLSVYWYQQSLDQGLQFLIQYYNGEERAKGNILERFSAQQFPDLHSELNLSSLELGDSALYFCASSVRDRGGNEQFFGPGTRLTVL.

The gene calls are TRBV11-2 and TRBJ2-1; D is unclear. Looked up from germline, CDR1 is SGHAT and CDR2 is FQNNGV. V lost 5 bases and J lost 0, with 14 bases in between. The CDR3 has 16 residues. The CDR3 reads CASSTKPESSYNEQFF. CDR3 coding DNA: TGTGCCAGCAGCACTAAACCGGAGAGCTCCTACAATGAGCAGTTCTTC.

This chain uses TRBV5-1 with TRBJ1-3; 8 nucleotides match TRBD1. Germline CDR1 and CDR2: SGHRS and YFSETQ. The CDR3 runs 17 residues. Trimming cost V 5 bases and J 3 bases; bases outside gene matches: 13. CDR3 DNA sequence: TGCGCCAGCAGAAACCAGCACCGGGACAGGCATGGAAACACCATATATTTT. Its protein product is CASRNQHRDRHGNTIYF.

This chain uses TRBV7-2 with TRBJ2-7; 7 positions match TRBD2. With V trimmed by 5 bases and J by 4 bases, 2 bases remained unmatched. The V gene's germline CDR1 is SGHTA and CDR2 FQGNSA. This CDR3 is built from 12 residues. CDR3 region: CASSPGRYEQYF. The CDR3 nucleotides are TGTGCCAGCAGCCCCGGGAGGTACGAGCAGTACTTC.

Concerning this clone itself: At one of its ends the junction is not consistent with the germline gene, which may arise from a read error. The chain links TRBV18 to TRBJ1-5; 9 nucleotides align to TRBD1. Germline CDR1 KGHSH, CDR2 LQKENI. The CDR3 runs 14 residues. The CDR3 DNA sequence: TGTGCCAACTCACCGGGACAGGGTAGGCAGCCCCAGCATTTT. Its protein product is CANSPGQGRQPQHF.

The genes are TRBV25-1 and TRBJ1-3, with 7 positions matching TRBD1. The CDR3 consists of 15 residues. J was trimmed by 4 bases and V by 3 bases; bases with no gene match: 6. CDR1 and CDR2 from the germline V gene are MGHDK and SYGVNS. The CDR3 reads CASSEHRGGGNTIYF. The CDR3 region has the DNA TGTGCCAGCAGTGAGCACAGGGGCGGAGGAAACACCATATATTTT.

The chain uses TRBV7-9 and TRBJ2-1, with D possibly being TRBD2 (5 bases). Trimming left V 5 bases short and J 4 bases short, with 9 bases between. The CDR3 is made up of 13 amino acids. Germline-derived CDR1 and CDR2 are SEHNR and FQNEAQ (reference sequence). DNA of the CDR3: TGTGCCAGCAGCCGGGGAGTTTACAATGAGCAGTTCTTC. This sequence encodes CASSRGVYNEQFF.

The V call is TRBV11-2, the J call TRBJ2-1; 7 positions match TRBD2. With 8 bases clipped from V and 2 bases from J, the junction kept 12 bases outside the gene matches. Germline lookup yields CDR1 SGHAT and CDR2 FQNNGV. This CDR3 region has 16 residues. For the CDR3, the DNA is TGTGCCAGCCAGGTCTCCAGCGGGATGCCCTACAATGAGCAGTTCTTC. Translated: CASQVSSGMPYNEQFF.

The J gene is TRBJ1-2, the V gene TRBV6-2 or TRBV6-3, with 9 bases identical to TRBD1. V dropped 2 bases and J dropped 2; count of bases not matched to a gene: 6. Germline CDR1 and CDR2: MNHEY and SVGEGT. This CDR3 has 16 residues. CDR3 DNA: TGTGCCAGCAGTTACACCGACAGGGGGGACAACTATGGCTACACCTTC. Its protein product is CASSYTDRGDNYGYTF.

J is TRBJ1-2 and V is TRBV28, with D possibly matching TRBD1 (5 bases). V was cut by 5 bases and J by 5 bases, with 12 bases left in between. CDR3 size: 13 residues. The germline CDR1 and CDR2 sequences are MDHEN and SYDVKM. CDR3 in DNA: TGTGCCAGCAGTCCAGGGAAGGCGTATGGCTACACCTTC. Protein product: CASSPGKAYGYTF.

The V gene is TRBV11-2, the J gene TRBJ2-2, with 11 bases matching TRBD2. This CDR3 comprises 16 residues. With V trimmed by 2 bases and J by 4 bases, 3 bases remained unmatched. CDR1 is SGHAT, CDR2 FQNNGV, per germline. Written as DNA, the CDR3 is TGTGCCAGCAGCTTACTAGCGGGAGGTATCACCGGGGAGCTGTTTTTT. It translates to CASSLLAGGITGELFF.

The genes are TRBV7-9 and TRBJ1-2; 9 positions agree with TRBD1. CDR3 length equals 16 residues. Germline values: CDR1 SEHNR, CDR2 FQNEAQ (reference sequence). The ends lost 4 bases at V and 1 base at J; junction bases unmatched: 7. CDR3 protein: CASSSTTGGRNYGYTF. The DNA of the CDR3 is TGTGCCAGCAGCTCCACAACAGGGGGCCGTAACTATGGCTACACCTTC.